The TCR beta chain described here comes from a study of blood T cell repertoires in COVID-19. Using immunoSEQ multiplex PCR, the repertoire was profiled, and TCRdb retains in-frame clones only, with some absent. The sample has some 150,000 clones, 88% seen once. The germline V gene has CDR1 MNHNY and CDR2 SVGAGI (reference sequence). The ends lost 5 bases at V and 9 bases at J; junction bases unmatched: 8. The CDR3 length is 14 residues. The sample comprised peripheral blood. This receptor was taken from a man between 45 and 60 years old with active or convalescent COVID-19. The chain links TRBV6-6 to TRBJ2-7, with TRBD1 matching 12 bases. This chain's CDR3 is CASSPGTGGIGQYF. CDR3 DNA: TGTGCCAGCAGTCCCGGGACAGGGGGCATAGGGCAGTACTTC.